The next 22 T cell receptor beta chains were all read from a single sample in a study of control samples from healthy donors and cancer patients. Using immunoSEQ multiplex PCR, the repertoire was profiled, and TCRdb retains in-frame clones only, with some absent. This table holds around 94,000 clones, over 85% found once. The sequenced sample was blood. The origin of the receptors is a woman aged 30 to 39 in good health.

This chain connects TRBV6-5 to TRBJ1-5; 9 positions agree with TRBD1. After removal of 4 bases from V and 6 bases from J, the junction contained 7 bases not matched to a gene. The CDR3 has 15 amino acids. CDR1 and CDR2 from the germline V gene are MNHEY and SVGAGI. CDR3 sequence: CASSLSGQGGQPQHF. CDR3 nucleotide sequence: TGTGCCAGCAGTTTGTCGGGACAGGGAGGTCAGCCCCAGCATTTT.

V and J are TRBV29-1 and TRBJ1-2; a weak D match, TRBD1 (6 bases). Germline CDR1 and CDR2: SQVTM and ANQGSEA. This CDR3 comprises 15 residues. Trimming stripped 0 bases from V and 4 bases from J, with 15 bases between. The CDR3 DNA is TGCAGCGTTGAAGATTCAGGGGCGACCGCCTATGGCTACACCTTC. Residues: CSVEDSGATAYGYTF.

The rearrangement links TRBV21-1 to TRBJ1-5; the table's D call, TRBD1, has no DNA check behind it. TRBV21-1 is reported as a pseudogene. The CDR3 spans 16 residues. CDR3 DNA sequence: TGTGCCAGCAGCAAAGGGACAGGGGATCGTGATCAGCCCCAGCATTTT. This translates into CASSKGTGDRDQPQHF.

The chain uses TRBV18 and TRBJ2-1, with 7 bases aligning to TRBD2. The CDR3 covers 14 residues. Looked up from germline, CDR1 is KGHSH and CDR2 is LQKENI. V dropped 1 base and J dropped 10; count of bases not matched to a gene: 7. The CDR3 here is CASSPLTSTREQFF. The CDR3 DNA follows: TGTGCCAGCTCACCACTGACTAGCACGAGGGAGCAGTTCTTC.

V and J are TRBV11-2 and TRBJ2-5, with unresolved D. Trimming removed 7 bases at V and 0 bases at J, with 9 bases between. The CDR3 sequence is 13 residues long. Per the germline V gene, CDR1 is SGHAT and CDR2 is FQNNGV. CDR3 sequence reads: CASIGPNQETQYF. As DNA, the CDR3 is TGTGCCAGCATCGGTCCCAACCAAGAGACCCAGTACTTC.

This chain joins TRBV19 and TRBJ1-3; D is ambiguous. The CDR3 is 15 residues long. V was shortened by 5 bases and J by 0 bases, with 11 bases between the two germline ends. CDR1 and CDR2 (germline): LNHDA, SQIVND (reference sequence). CDR3 nucleotide sequence: TGTGCCAGTAGTGTCCTGGCCACCTCTGGAAACACCATATATTTT. This translates into CASSVLATSGNTIYF. Looking up the rest from reference TRBV19 and TRBJ1-3 gives the full variable domain: DGGITQSPKYLFRKEGQNVTLSCEQNLNHDAMYWYRQDPGQGLRLIYYSQIVNDFQKGDIAEGYSVSREKKESFPLTVTSAQKNPTAFYLCASSVLATSGNTIYFGEGSWLTVV.

V gene TRBV29-1 combines with J gene TRBJ2-1; D gene uncertain. The CDR3 totals 17 residues. V gave up 7 bases and J gave up 0 bases, with 22 bases separating them. Germline V gives CDR1 SQVTM, CDR2 ANQGSEA. CDR3 in amino acids: CSAPIRKEASSYNEQFF. The CDR3 DNA reads as TGCAGCGCCCCAATTAGGAAAGAAGCATCCTCCTACAATGAGCAGTTCTTC.

This chain joins TRBV13 and TRBJ2-5, with D perhaps TRBD1 (5 bases). Germline lookup yields CDR1 PRHDT and CDR2 FYEKMQ (reference sequence). The CDR3 runs 15 residues. V shed 3 bases and J shed 3 bases, with 14 bases lying between them. The CDR3 loop is CASSFTAAGKETQYF. The DNA for the CDR3 is TGTGCCAGCAGCTTCACGGCCGCAGGGAAAGAGACCCAGTACTTC. The full variable domain, in which reference TRBV13 and TRBJ2-5 provide the parts outside the CDR3, is AAGVIQSPRHLIKEKRETATLKCYPIPRHDTVYWYQQGPGQDPQFLISFYEKMQSDKGSIPDRFSAQQFSDYHSELNMSSLELGDSALYFCASSFTAAGKETQYFGPGTRLLVL.

The chain links TRBV24-1 to TRBJ2-7; the match to TRBD2 covers 11 bases. The CDR3 sequence is 13 residues long. Germline V gives CDR1 KGHDR, CDR2 SFDVKD. J was trimmed by 0 bases and V by 9 bases; bases with no gene match: 0. In DNA, the CDR3 is TGTGCCACCGGGACTAGCGGCTCCTACGAGCAGTACTTC. It encodes CATGTSGSYEQYF.

The J gene is TRBJ2-7, the V gene TRBV18; 8 positions agree with TRBD1. This CDR3 is 15 amino acids long. V shed 0 bases and J 5 bases; nucleotides not matched to a gene: 6. Germline V lookup: CDR1 KGHSH, CDR2 LQKENI. The CDR3 is CASSPPARGLDEQYF. The CDR3 DNA follows: TGTGCCAGCTCACCACCGGCCAGGGGGCTCGACGAGCAGTACTTC. The full variable domain, its missing parts supplied by reference TRBV18 and TRBJ2-7, is NAGVMQNPRHLVRRRGQEARLRCSPMKGHSHVYWYRQLPEEGLKFMVYLQKENIIDESGMPKERFSAEFPKEGPSILRIQQVVRGDSAAYFCASSPPARGLDEQYFGPGTRLTVT.

V gene TRBV28 combines with J gene TRBJ1-4; no clear D. This CDR3 has 15 amino acids. In germline, CDR1 is MDHEN, CDR2 SYDVKM. Between the trimmed V and J ends, which lost 3 bases and 8 bases, there was a span of 16 bases. The CDR3 sequence: CASSLGPERGEKLFF. The CDR3 bases are TGTGCCAGCAGTTTGGGCCCCGAGCGGGGAGAAAAACTGTTTTTT.

This clone was picked up one time. This chain links TRBV29-1 with TRBJ1-2; 7 bases line up with TRBD1. The CDR3 is 11 amino acids. V shed 7 bases, J shed 7 bases, and the junction held 6 bases outside the gene matches. CDR1 is SQVTM and CDR2 is ANQGSEA in the germline V gene. The CDR3 sequence: CSAETGSGYTF. The CDR3 DNA reads as TGCAGCGCAGAGACAGGGTCTGGCTACACCTTC.

In its sample, this clone is medium-sized. The sample holds other DNA sequences that translate to the same CDR3. The gene calls are TRBV7-9 and TRBJ1-5; D remains unclear. The CDR3 has 12 amino acids. The germline V gene has CDR1 SEHNR and CDR2 FQNEAQ (reference sequence). The ends were cut back, 3 bases at V and 7 bases at J, with 7 bases in the middle. The CDR3 DNA sequence: TGTGCCAGCAGCTTGCGGGGACAGCCCCAGCATTTT. Translating gives CASSLRGQPQHF.

The chain recombines TRBV28 with TRBJ1-1; possible D gene TRBD1, 5 bases. Germline lookup yields CDR1 MDHEN and CDR2 SYDVKM. The CDR3 has 14 residues. Deletions cut 3 bases from V and 2 bases from J, with 10 bases between. The DNA for the CDR3 is TGTGCCAGCAGTTTGGGTCAGGGAAACACTGAAGCTTTCTTT. Protein sequence: CASSLGQGNTEAFF.

The rearrangement joins TRBV7-9 to TRBJ1-5, with 9 bases matching TRBD1. The CDR3 covers 14 residues. Germline-derived CDR1 and CDR2 are SEHNR and FQNEAQ (reference sequence). V shed 4 bases and J 5 bases; nucleotides not matched to a gene: 3. CDR3 in DNA: TGTGCCAGCAGCTCTCGGGACAGGGATCAGCCCCAGCATTTT. Its protein product is CASSSRDRDQPQHF. The complete variable domain, with remaining parts taken from reference TRBV7-9 and TRBJ1-5, reads DTGVSQNPRHKITKRGQNVTFRCDPISEHNRLYWYRQTLGQGPEFLTYFQNEAQLEKSRLLSDRFSAERPKGSFSTLEIQRTEQGDSAMYLCASSSRDRDQPQHFGDGTRLSIL.

This clone was recorded a few times. The chain carries TRBV2 and TRBJ2-1; 7 bases are shared with TRBD2. V trimming: 7 bases; J trimming: 0 bases; junction bases outside the gene matches: 3. Germline V gene sequence: CDR1 SNHLY, CDR2 FYNNEI. The CDR3 length is 14 residues. CDR3 in DNA: TGTGCCAGCAAAGCGGGGAGCTCCTACAATGAGCAGTTCTTC. This encodes CASKAGSSYNEQFF.

J is TRBJ2-6 and V is TRBV10-3, with 8 bases fitting TRBD1. Trimming removed 10 bases from V and 0 bases from J; junction bases left unmatched: 11. CDR1 is ENHRY, CDR2 SYGVKD, per germline. CDR3 length: 17 amino acids. The CDR3, as DNA: TGTGCCACTTCAGGGGGCGACTCCAGCTCTGGGGCCAACGTCCTGACTTTC. Protein: CATSGGDSSSGANVLTF.

This chain links TRBV24-1 with TRBJ1-1, with TRBD1 identical over 7 bases. J gave up 4 bases and V 3 bases, and 1 base lay outside the gene matches. CDR1 KGHDR and CDR2 SFDVKD come from the germline V gene. There are 13 residues in the CDR3. DNA of the CDR3: TGTGCCACCAGTGATCGACAGGGCACTGAAGCTTTCTTT. Translating it yields CATSDRQGTEAFF.

The V call is TRBV7-2, the J call TRBJ1-2, with D unresolved. The ends were cut back, 6 bases at V and 8 bases at J, with 19 bases in the middle. CDR3 length: 14 residues. Germline assignment: CDR1 SGHTA and CDR2 FQGNSA. The CDR3 loop is CASRYREEFRGYTF. As DNA, the CDR3 is TGTGCCAGCAGGTATAGGGAAGAATTCCGGGGCTACACCTTC.

The chain has TRBV28 and TRBJ2-5, with 13 bases lining up with TRBD2. The V gene's germline CDR1 is MDHEN and CDR2 SYDVKM. V trimming: 2 bases; J trimming: 7 bases; junction bases outside the gene matches: 7. This CDR3 region has 16 residues. For the CDR3, the DNA is TGTGCCAGCAGTTTACTGACTAGCGGGGGGAAAGGGACCCAGTACTTC. Translation: CASSLLTSGGKGTQYF.

V usage is TRBV21-1 and J usage is TRBJ2-7; the listed D gene, TRBD1, was not tested against the DNA. TRBV21-1 represents a pseudogene. The CDR3 has 14 residues. The CDR3 DNA sequence: TGTGCCAGCACCCCAAGGGACAGGGTGTACGAGCAGTACTTC. This sequence encodes CASTPRDRVYEQYF.

The chain couples TRBV7-9 to TRBJ2-3; D is undetermined. V was shortened by 1 base and J by 5 bases, with 7 bases between the two germline ends. Looked up from germline, CDR1 is SEHNR and CDR2 is FQNEAQ (reference sequence). The CDR3 consists of 13 residues. CDR3 DNA sequence: TGTGCCAGCAGCTTAGAGGGTCAAGATACGCAGTATTTT. Encoded protein: CASSLEGQDTQYF.